Listed below are T cell receptor beta chains from one sample, sequenced in a study of T cells after posttransplantation cyclophosphamide. Profiling relied on immunoSEQ multiplex PCR, and the TCRdb table lists in-frame clones only, not all of them. The sample has about 53,000 clones; about 86% are singletons. The sample was PBMCs. These receptors all come from a man aged 30 to 45 with a blood cancer, CMV-positive, and with a related stem cell donor. Each CDR3 is given with its conserved first and last residue. A D gene is named only where the DNA matches it firmly. Clone size is not always given. Where it is, it says once, few, many or a class for expanded clones.

J | size | length | V | D | DNA | CDR3
TRBJ2-5 | NA | 15 | TRBV10-3 | TRBD2 | TGTGCCATCGGCCCGGGACTAGCGACGCGAGAGACCCAGTACTTC | CAIGPGLATRETQYF
TRBJ1-1 | NA | 14 | TRBV19 | TRBD1 | TGTGCCAGTGGGCTACAGGGGGCACAAGGGGGAGCTTTCTTT | CASGLQGAQGGAFF
TRBJ1-1 | NA | 16 | TRBV18 | TRBD1 | TGTGCCAGCTCACTGAGGACAGGGGAGGTGAACACTGAAGCTTTCTTT | CASSLRTGEVNTEAFF
TRBJ2-1 | NA | 17 | TRBV11-3 | TRBD2 | TGTGCCAGCAGCTTAGCCTGGAGCGGGAGGTCCGCCAATGAGCAGTTCTTC | CASSLAWSGRSANEQFF
TRBJ2-7 | NA | 18 | TRBV7-9 | TRBD1 | TGTGCCAGCAGCTTAGGGTTCTTCGGAAGGGGGCGGATGGACGAGCAGTACTTC | CASSLGFFGRGRMDEQYF
TRBJ2-1 | NA | 14 | TRBV5-1 | TRBD2 | TGCGCCAGCAGCGTAACTAGCGAGCCGATGGGGCAGTTCTTC | CASSVTSEPMGQFF
TRBJ1-2 | NA | 17 | TRBV28 | TRBD1 | TGTGCCAGCAGTTTAGGGGAGGCGAGAGGGGGCGTTCAGGGCTACACCTTC | CASSLGEARGGVQGYTF
TRBJ2-3 | NA | 17 | TRBV11-2 | NA | TGTGCCAGCAGCTTAGATAATGGACTGGTTAGCACAGATACGCAGTATTTT | CASSLDNGLVSTDTQYF
TRBJ1-1 | NA | 13 | TRBV6-1 | TRBD1 | TGTGCCAGCAGGCGGACAGGGTCGATTGAAGCTTTCTTT | CASRRTGSIEAFF
TRBJ1-2 | NA | 13 | TRBV25-1 | NA | TGTGCCAGCAGTCCCCCGGGAGGGGGAGGCTACACCTTC | CASSPPGGGGYTF
TRBJ2-5 | NA | 17 | TRBV5-1 | TRBD2 | TGCGCCAGCAGCTTGGGAGGTGGGCTAGCGGGACAAGAGACCCAGTACTTC | CASSLGGGLAGQETQYF
TRBJ2-1 | NA | 15 | TRBV6-4 | TRBD2 | TGTGCCAGCAGTGACTCTGGGACTAGCGGGAGAGAGCAGTTCTTC | CASSDSGTSGREQFF
TRBJ2-3 | NA | 15 | TRBV5-1 | TRBD2 | TGCGCCAGCAGCTTGGGAAGCGGGGGCACAGATACGCAGTATTTT | CASSLGSGGTDTQYF
TRBJ1-2 | NA | 14 | TRBV5-1 | TRBD1 | TGCGCCAGCAACTTGAATGAGGGACAGGGGCGATACACCTTC | CASNLNEGQGRYTF
TRBJ1-5 | NA | 13 | TRBV7-3 | NA | TGTGCCAGCAGCTTACAGAGCAATCAGCCCCAGCATTTT | CASSLQSNQPQHF
TRBJ2-5 | NA | 16 | TRBV7-9 | NA | TGTGCCAGCAGCTTAGGAGGACAGATCCTCCAAGAGACCCAGTACTTC | CASSLGGQILQETQYF
TRBJ2-7 | once | 14 | TRBV28 | TRBD1 | TGTGCCAGCAGTTCGCCGGGACAGGGGTACGAGCAGTACTTC | CASSSPGQGYEQYF
TRBJ1-5 | NA | 15 | TRBV6-5 | NA | TGTGCCAGCAGTGCCACCGGGGGTTCGTATCAGCCCCAGCATTTT | CASSATGGSYQPQHF
TRBJ1-2 | NA | 13 | TRBV28 | NA | TGTGCCAGCAGTTCCGTAATCTCGGGGGGCTACACCTTC | CASSSVISGGYTF
TRBJ1-4 | NA | 14 | TRBV27 | NA | TGTGCCAGCGCCACAAAACCGGCGGGTGAAAAACTGTTTTTT | CASATKPAGEKLFF
TRBJ2-4 | NA | 13 | TRBV9 | NA | TGTGCCAGCAGCGCCGGGCCCGGGGGCATTCAGTACTTC | CASSAGPGGIQYF
TRBJ1-2 | NA | 15 | TRBV7-9 | TRBD1 | TGTGCCAGCAGCTTGGGACAGGGGGGCATGTATGGCTACACCTTC | CASSLGQGGMYGYTF
TRBJ2-7 | NA | 15 | TRBV18 | TRBD2 | TGTGCCAGCTCCGCAGAGACTAGCGGGAAACACGAGCAGTACTTC | CASSAETSGKHEQYF
TRBJ1-1 | few | 14 | TRBV10-3 | NA | TGTGCCATCAGGTTAGGAGGCGAGAGGACTGAAGCTTTCTTT | CAIRLGGERTEAFF
TRBJ2-2 | NA | 17 | TRBV9 | NA | TGTGCCAGCAGCGTGTCAACCGGGAGTGCCAACACCGGGGAGCTGTTTTTT | CASSVSTGSANTGELFF
TRBJ2-3 | once | 16 | TRBV7-3 | NA | TGTGCCAGCAGCCCCAGGGGGGCGGCGAGCACAGATACGCAGTATTTT | CASSPRGAASTDTQYF
TRBJ1-1 | NA | 17 | TRBV13 | TRBD1 | TGTGCCAGCAGCTCCCGGACAGGGGGCGGAATGAACACTGAAGCTTTCTTT | CASSSRTGGGMNTEAFF
TRBJ1-1 | NA | 15 | TRBV19 | NA | TGTGCCAGTAGTATCCAACTCGGGGGGCTCACTGAAGCTTTCTTT | CASSIQLGGLTEAFF
TRBJ2-3 | few | 17 | TRBV7-7 | TRBD1 | TGTGCCAGCAGCTTAGGAGGACAGGGATGGGGCACAGATACGCAGTATTTT | CASSLGGQGWGTDTQYF
TRBJ1-2 | few | 11 | TRBV4-3 | NA | TGCGCCAACTTATCTGGGAGGGGCTACACCTTC | CANLSGRGYTF
TRBJ1-1 | few | 14 | TRBV6-6 | TRBD1 | TGTGCCAGCAGTTCGTTGGCAGGGGGTACTGAAGCTTTCTTT | CASSSLAGGTEAFF
TRBJ2-3 | NA | 16 | TRBV11-3 | NA | TGTGCCAGCAGCCCCCCGGGGTGGGGGCCCACAGATACGCAGTATTTT | CASSPPGWGPTDTQYF
TRBJ1-5 | few | 13 | TRBV6-1 | NA | TGTGCCAGCAGTACGGGAAACAATCAGCCCCAGCATTTT | CASSTGNNQPQHF
TRBJ1-2 | NA | 15 | TRBV7-2 | NA | TGTGCCAGCAGCTTAAATACAGGAGCCATCTATGGCTACACCTTC | CASSLNTGAIYGYTF
TRBJ2-7 | NA | 15 | TRBV7-3 | TRBD2 | TGTGCCAGCAGCCGACTAGCGGGAGGCCCCTACGAGCAGTACTTC | CASSRLAGGPYEQYF
TRBJ2-1 | NA | 18 | TRBV27 | TRBD2 | TGTGCCAGCAGTTTATTTGGGACTAGCGAGAGCTCCTACAATGAGCAGTTCTTC | CASSLFGTSESSYNEQFF
TRBJ2-7 | once | 15 | TRBV28 | TRBD2 | TGTGCCAGCAGTCCCTGGACTAGCGGGAGTTACGAGCAGTACTTC | CASSPWTSGSYEQYF
TRBJ2-7 | NA | 13 | TRBV5-6 | TRBD2 | TGTGCCAGCAGCATCGGGAGGCCGTACGAGCAGTACTTC | CASSIGRPYEQYF
TRBJ2-7 | NA | 15 | TRBV5-5 | NA | TGTGCCAGCAGCTTGGCCCCGGTCGGGTCCTACGAGCAGTACTTC | CASSLAPVGSYEQYF
TRBJ2-7 | NA | 15 | TRBV5-6 | TRBD1 | TGTGCCAGCAGCTTGAGGACAGGTAGCTCCTACGAGCAGTACTTC | CASSLRTGSSYEQYF
TRBJ1-1 | NA | 15 | TRBV19 | NA | TGTGCCAGTAGTGCCTATACGACAGGGAACACTGAAGCTTTCTTT | CASSAYTTGNTEAFF
TRBJ1-4 | NA | 17 | TRBV11-2 | TRBD1 | TGTGCCAGCAGCTCTTACAGGGGGAAGGTGGCTAATGAAAAACTGTTTTTT | CASSSYRGKVANEKLFF
TRBJ2-1 | NA | 13 | TRBV18 | NA | TGTGCCAGCTCACCCAGGGAAGACAATGAGCAGTTCTTC | CASSPREDNEQFF
TRBJ2-1 | NA | 17 | TRBV11-2 | NA | TGTGCCAGCAGCCAAAAAGGGCAGGGTGAGTTTCGGAATGAGCAGTTCTTC | CASSQKGQGEFRNEQFF
TRBJ1-1 | once | 13 | TRBV5-1 | NA | TGCGCCAGCAGCTTGTTTGGGGCGGCTGAAGCTTTCTTT | CASSLFGAAEAFF
TRBJ1-5 | NA | 15 | TRBV28 | TRBD1 | TGTGCCAGCCGCGCAACAGGGGGCTCCAGTCAGCCCCAGCATTTT | CASRATGGSSQPQHF